A selection of T cell receptor beta chains follows, all from one sample in a study of blood T cell repertoires in COVID-19. Some clones are missing from TCRdb's copy, which holds only in-frame ones; the method was immunoSEQ multiplex PCR. The sample includes some 150,000 clones, about four fifths of them seen just once. Sample: peripheral blood. The receptors derive from a human donor in a cohort sampled during active COVID-19. CDR3s include the opening cysteine and the closing phenylalanine or tryptophan.

v_call | cdr3_aa
TRBV18 | CASSPRITDTQYF
TRBV4-3 | CASSPDRGYNEQFF
TRBV18 | CASSRDSSEAFF
TRBV27 | CASGPLAAGELFF
TRBV6-5 | CASTPGGSSYNEQFF
TRBV27 | CASSFRQGSRETLDEQFF
TRBV5-1 | CASSLVGLSSGNTIYF
TRBV7-4 | CASSFSAGVSTDTQYF
TRBV7-6 | CASSFVQGELFF
TRBV9 | CASSVSGSYNEQFF
TRBV9 | CASSVGLLGGAGGHTGELFF
TRBV7-6 | CASSPRSGRGPGELFF
TRBV5-1 | CASSLDGTATEKLFF
TRBV7-8 | CASSPRGSGFNEQFF
TRBV19 | CASRAGGGGKQYF
TRBV5-4 | CASAVGSSTDTQYF
TRBV5-4 | CASSRAKPGFDYGYTF
TRBV18 | CASSPGHRGETQYF
TRBV19 | CASSLRAGANQPQHF
TRBV7-3 | CASSFGGSPLHF
TRBV2 | CASSPGAGYTF
TRBV2 | CASRGQDWSGDNQPQHF
TRBV19 | CASSIGTGGPTYEQYF
TRBV7-8 | CASRGGGSTQYF